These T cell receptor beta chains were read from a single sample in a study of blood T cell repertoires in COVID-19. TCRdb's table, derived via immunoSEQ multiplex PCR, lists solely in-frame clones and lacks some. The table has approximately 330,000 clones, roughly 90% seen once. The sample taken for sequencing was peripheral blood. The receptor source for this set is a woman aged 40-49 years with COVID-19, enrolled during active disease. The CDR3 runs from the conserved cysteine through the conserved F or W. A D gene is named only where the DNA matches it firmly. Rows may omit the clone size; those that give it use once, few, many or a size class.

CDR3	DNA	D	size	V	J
CASREVGEQFF	TGTGCCAGTAGAGAGGTTGGTGAGCAGTTCTTC	-	-	TRBV19	TRBJ2-1
CASSQTGTGVSEQYF	TGTGCCAGCAGTCAGACCGGGACAGGGGTCTCCGAGCAGTACTTC	TRBD1	-	TRBV6-5	TRBJ2-7
CASSIVGQLGYIQYF	TGTGCCAGTAGTATCGTAGGACAGCTGGGCTACATTCAGTACTTC	-	-	TRBV19	TRBJ2-4
CASSWTGMNTEAFF	TGTGCCAGCAGTTGGACAGGCATGAACACTGAAGCTTTCTTT	TRBD1	-	TRBV6-5	TRBJ1-1
CASSFYRLGAYNEQFF	TGTGCCAGCAGCTTCTACAGGTTAGGGGCCTACAATGAGCAGTTCTTC	-	-	TRBV9	TRBJ2-1
CASKRTGSYGYTF	TGTGCCAGCAAGCGGACAGGGAGCTATGGCTACACCTTC	TRBD1	-	TRBV27	TRBJ1-2
CAWSDRGQYNEKLFF	TGTGCCTGGAGTGACCGGGGACAGTATAATGAAAAACTGTTTTTT	TRBD1	-	TRBV30	TRBJ1-4
CASSHLQDIPRTEAFF	TGCGCCAGCAGCCACCTCCAGGACATTCCGCGGACTGAAGCTTTCTTT	-	-	TRBV4-3	TRBJ1-1
CASSLQGATLHF	TGTGCCAGCAGTTTACAGGGGGCCACCCTCCACTTT	TRBD1	few	TRBV12-3/TRBV12-4	TRBJ1-6
CASATEENTEAFF	TGTGCTAGCGCGACTGAGGAGAACACTGAAGCTTTCTTT	-	-	TRBV12-5	TRBJ1-1
CASSEASTRSYNEQFF	TGTGCCAGCAGTGAGGCTAGCACTCGCTCCTACAATGAGCAGTTCTTC	-	-	TRBV2	TRBJ2-1
CASSLDRNTGELFF	TGTGCCAGCTCCCTGGACAGGAACACCGGGGAGCTGTTTTTT	-	-	TRBV18	TRBJ2-2
CASSSSPVYGYTF	TGTGCCAGCAGTTCAAGCCCTGTCTATGGCTACACCTTC	-	-	TRBV12-3/TRBV12-4	TRBJ1-2
CASRQVMAEAFF	TGTGCCAGCAGACAGGTAATGGCTGAAGCTTTCTTT	-	-	TRBV2	TRBJ1-1
CATSRTRQSYEQYF	TGTGCCACCAGCAGAACCCGACAGTCCTACGAGCAGTACTTC	-	-	TRBV15	TRBJ2-7
CASSLLSGTGGNTEAFF	TGTGCCAGCAGTCTCCTCAGTGGGACAGGGGGGAACACTGAAGCTTTCTTT	TRBD1	-	TRBV28	TRBJ1-1
CASSPTLGWPYEQYF	TGTGCCAGCTCACCTACCCTGGGCTGGCCCTACGAGCAGTACTTC	-	-	TRBV18	TRBJ2-7
CASSLREAGSPLHF	TGTGCCAGCAGTCTCCGGGAGGCGGGTTCACCCCTCCACTTT	-	-	TRBV27	TRBJ1-6
CASSQEGSILNTEAFF	TGCGCCAGCAGCCAAGAGGGCTCGATCTTGAACACTGAAGCTTTCTTT	-	few	TRBV4-1	TRBJ1-1
CASSIGPLTQYF	TGTGCCAGTAGTATAGGGCCCCTCACGCAGTATTTT	-	-	TRBV19	TRBJ2-3
CASSPERTEAFF	TGTGCCAGCTCACCAGAGAGGACTGAAGCTTTCTTT	-	-	TRBV18	TRBJ1-1
CASSLQQGLRAFF	TGTGCCAGCAGTTTGCAACAGGGCCTACGTGCTTTCTTT	-	-	TRBV28	TRBJ1-1
CASSETGGGGYTF	TGTGCCAGCAGTGAGACAGGGGGAGGTGGCTACACCTTC	TRBD1	-	TRBV2	TRBJ1-2
CASSPRGGPAAQHF	TGTGCCAGCAGCCCGCGAGGGGGACCGGCGGCCCAGCATTTT	-	-	TRBV6-2/TRBV6-3	TRBJ1-5
CASSELGGDYNEQFF	TGTGCCAGCAGTGAACTCGGCGGGGACTACAATGAGCAGTTCTTC	-	-	TRBV2	TRBJ2-1
CASSDAAGDYNEQFF	TGTGCCAGCAGTGACGCAGCGGGGGACTACAATGAGCAGTTCTTC	TRBD2	-	TRBV6-4	TRBJ2-1
CSGRRGSADTQYF	TGCAGCGGCCGCCGGGGTTCGGCAGATACGCAGTATTTT	-	-	TRBV29-1	TRBJ2-3
CATSDAKGGTDTQYF	TGTGCCACCAGTGATGCCAAAGGGGGCACAGATACGCAGTATTTT	-	-	TRBV24-1	TRBJ2-3